The entry that follows covers one T cell receptor beta chain sequence. The sample comes from a study of OX40 agonist ivuxolimab in advanced cancers. Study-wide context: Those enrolled were 82.7% male, with a mean age of 60 years and ages from about 20 to 85. Three patients had partial responses: one hepatocellular carcinoma, two cutaneous melanoma.

CDR3 length equals 16 residues. Looked up from germline, CDR1 is LNHDA and CDR2 is SQIVND (reference sequence). The V end lost 1 base, the J end lost 2 bases, and 14 bases lay between the germline ends. Here immunoSEQ multiplex PCR was the method, and the copy in TCRdb shows in-frame clones only, minus some. The sample consists of 58,000 or so clones, roughly four fifths of them appearing once. The V call is TRBV19, the J call TRBJ1-2; D is possibly TRBD1 (6 bases). Specimen: CD4+ or CD8+ T cells sorted from blood, collected in a trial of the OX40 agonist ivuxolimab. The TCR originated in an adult with an advanced solid tumor such as melanoma, head and neck, liver or kidney cancer. CDR3 amino acids: CASSIVTGHGNYGYTF. The DNA for the CDR3 is TGTGCCAGTAGTATAGTCACGGGACACGGAAACTATGGCTACACCTTC.